These 14 T cell receptor beta chains came from one sample sequenced in a study of cytomegalovirus exposure and HLA in healthy donors. Use of 60 Vbeta and 13 Jbeta primers characterized the PCR. Data came from immunoSEQ multiplex PCR; TCRdb stores just in-frame clones and leaves some out. The sample includes under 65,000 clones. Sequences were obtained from PBMCs. Every receptor here comes from a woman between 40 and 50 years old in good health and CMV-seronegative.

The CDR3: CASSEPTSGRAYEQYF. For the CDR3, the DNA is TGCGCCAGCAGTGAACCCACTAGCGGGAGAGCCTACGAGCAGTACTTC. The chain couples TRBV10-1 to TRBJ2-7; 11 bases map to TRBD2. V shed 3 bases and J 2 bases; nucleotides not matched to a gene: 6. The CDR3 has 16 residues. The germline V gene has CDR1 WNHNN and CDR2 SYGVQD (reference sequence).

The chain carries TRBV19 and TRBJ2-2; 10 bases line up with TRBD2. The germline gives CDR1 LNHDA, CDR2 SQIVND (reference sequence). V shed 5 bases, J shed 0 bases, and the junction held 6 bases outside the gene matches. The CDR3 is 17 residues long. CDR3 sequence: CASSALSGRANTGELFF. As DNA, the CDR3 is TGTGCCAGTAGTGCCTTAAGCGGGAGGGCGAACACCGGGGAGCTGTTTTTT.

The chain couples TRBV19 to TRBJ1-1, with 8 nucleotides matching TRBD1. After removal of 2 bases from V and 5 bases from J, the junction contained 13 bases not matched to a gene. The germline CDR1 and CDR2 sequences are LNHDA and SQIVND (reference sequence). CDR3 length: 17 amino acids. DNA of the CDR3: TGTGCCAGTAGTATATTCAACCTAGTCGACAGGGGAACTGAAGCTTTCTTT. This translates into CASSIFNLVDRGTEAFF.

The chain recombines TRBV28 with TRBJ1-6; a weak D match, TRBD1 (6 bases). This CDR3 contains 16 residues. Germline V gives CDR1 MDHEN, CDR2 SYDVKM. V lost 1 base to trimming and J lost 3 bases, with 10 bases between them. The CDR3 is CASSLSTGFYNSPLHF. CDR3 sequence (DNA): TGTGCCAGCAGTTTATCCACAGGGTTCTATAATTCACCCCTCCACTTT.

The chain is built from TRBV5-5 and TRBJ1-1, with a tentative D call TRBD1 (5 bases). In germline, CDR1 is SGHKS, CDR2 YYEKEE (reference sequence). This CDR3 comprises 15 residues. Deletions cut 4 bases from V and 3 bases from J, with 16 bases between. For the CDR3, the DNA is TGTGCCAGCAGCCTGACCCAGGGTATTGACACTGAAGCTTTCTTT. Amino acids: CASSLTQGIDTEAFF.

The rearrangement uses TRBV20-1 and TRBJ1-1; D gene uncertain. CDR1 DFQATT and CDR2 SNEGSKA come from the germline V gene (reference sequence). The CDR3 loop spans 11 amino acids. Trimming stripped 8 bases from V and 1 base from J, with 8 bases between. The CDR3 DNA is TGCAGTACCCACACGAACACTGAAGCTTTCTTT. It translates to CSTHTNTEAFF.

V gene TRBV7-8 combines with J gene TRBJ2-1, with 8 bases that match TRBD1. The CDR3 runs 17 residues. Germline CDR1 and CDR2: SGHVS and FQNEAQ. V shed 0 bases and J 1 base; nucleotides not matched to a gene: 5. The CDR3 DNA reads as TGTGCCAGCAGCTTAGCCCGACAGGGGCCGTCCTACAATGAGCAGTTCTTC. Its translation is CASSLARQGPSYNEQFF. Drawing the rest from reference TRBV7-8 and TRBJ2-1, the complete variable domain is GAGVSQSPRYKVAKRGQDVALRCDPISGHVSLFWYQQALGQGPEFLTYFQNEAQLDKSGLPSDRFFAERPEGSVSTLKIQRTQQEDSAVYLCASSLARQGPSYNEQFFGPGTRLTVL.

This chain joins TRBV30 and TRBJ1-2, with 7 bases matching TRBD1. V lost 2 bases to trimming and J lost 3 bases; unmatched junction nucleotides: 3. The CDR3 sequence is 13 residues long. Germline CDR1 reads GTSNPN; CDR2 reads SVGIG (reference sequence). As DNA, the CDR3 is TGTGCCTGGAGTTTAGACAGGGACTATGGCTACACCTTC. This translates into CAWSLDRDYGYTF.

This chain links TRBV19 with TRBJ2-3; TRBD2 matches 14 bases. V trimming: 5 bases; J trimming: 3 bases; junction bases outside the gene matches: 1. The CDR3 totals 15 residues. Germline V lookup: CDR1 LNHDA, CDR2 SQIVND (reference sequence). CDR3 region: CASSGTSGSTDTQYF. CDR3 nucleotide sequence: TGTGCCAGTAGTGGGACTAGCGGGAGTACAGATACGCAGTATTTT.

V and J are TRBV7-8 and TRBJ1-2; 8 positions match TRBD1. CDR1 is SGHVS and CDR2 is FQNEAQ in the germline V gene. This CDR3 has 18 amino acids. V trimming: 5 bases; J trimming: 4 bases; junction bases outside the gene matches: 18. This chain's CDR3 is CASSRTGQAMIFGYGYTF. The CDR3 DNA reads as TGTGCCAGCAGCCGAACGGGACAGGCGATGATTTTTGGCTATGGCTACACCTTC.

This rearrangement joins TRBV13 to TRBJ2-3, with D perhaps matching TRBD2 (6 bases). CDR3 length: 15 residues. With 7 bases removed from V and 0 bases from J, the gap between germline ends came to 14 bases. Germline CDR1 reads PRHDT; CDR2 reads FYEKMQ (reference sequence). CDR3 in DNA: TGTGCCAGCACCAGAGCGGGTACAAGCACAGATACGCAGTATTTT. It codes for CASTRAGTSTDTQYF. The entire variable domain, with the rest obtained from reference TRBV13 and TRBJ2-3, is as follows: AAGVIQSPRHLIKEKRETATLKCYPIPRHDTVYWYQQGPGQDPQFLISFYEKMQSDKGSIPDRFSAQQFSDYHSELNMSSLELGDSALYFCASTRAGTSTDTQYFGPGTRLTVL.

Turning to this clone: The junction does not match germline at one end; this may be a read error. J is TRBJ2-5 and V is TRBV20-1, with 8 bases lining up with TRBD1. Germline lookup yields CDR1 DFQATT and CDR2 SNEGSKA (reference sequence). CDR3 length: 10 residues. The DNA for the CDR3 is TGCAGTGCTACTGGACAGGGTGTTCACTTC. Translated: CSATGQGVHF.

This rearrangement joins TRBV9 to TRBJ2-3; D unclear. CDR3 size: 15 residues. Trimming cost V 2 bases and J 2 bases, with 12 bases left between them. Germline CDR1 SGDLS, CDR2 YYNGEE. The CDR3 reads CASSVYFGPTDTQYF. CDR3 nucleotides: TGTGCCAGCAGCGTCTATTTTGGGCCCACAGATACGCAGTATTTT.

The chain carries TRBV6-1 and TRBJ2-3, with 7 bases aligning to TRBD2. The CDR3 extends over 17 amino acids. CDR1 is MNHNS and CDR2 is SASEGT in the germline V gene. Trimming at V came to 4 bases and at J to 4 bases, leaving 14 bases not matched to a gene. The CDR3: CASSALRGGVRADTQYF. The CDR3 coding sequence is TGTGCCAGCAGTGCCCTAAGGGGAGGGGTGCGCGCAGATACGCAGTATTTT.